This TCR beta chain was identified in a study of identical twins. General study findings and limits: Clonotypes of the beta chain that were abundant in cord blood carried fewer insertions (memory repertoires showed none). Among beta out-of-frame sequences, excess sharing between twins appeared weaker.

This CDR3 spans 14 amino acids. The germline CDR1 and CDR2 sequences are DFQATT and SNEGSKA (reference sequence). Trimming removed 6 bases at V and 2 bases at J, with 14 bases between. This clonotype was counted a few times. The target antigen is unknown. Via MiXCR, TCRdb re-called the 5' RACE reads, giving one row per CDR3 protein. The sample lists 230,000 or so distinct CDR3 sequences; about 9% were seen once. The data also belong to a second study, concerning yellow fever vaccine responses in identical twins.

This clonotype was obtained from a woman younger than 30 in good health. Specimen: CD8+ T cells sorted from blood. The V and J genes are TRBV20-1 and TRBJ2-1; weak D call: TRBD2 (5 bases). CDR3 DNA: TGCAGTGCAAGTAGAGCGGTTACCTACAATGAGCAGTTCTTC. It yields the protein CSASRAVTYNEQFF.